This entry lists 5 T cell receptor beta chains sequenced from one sample in a study of regulatory T cells in long-lasting Graves disease. Documented time point: newly diagnosed GD, antithyroid drugs for less than 3 months. RNA from PBMCs was the source of the TCR library. With iRepertoire HTBI primers and Arm-PCR of CDR3 regions, TCR beta libraries were built. TCRdb recomputed calls from the multiplex PCR reads with MiXCR, one row per CDR3 protein. The sample yields a few hundred thousand distinct CDR3 sequences, around 18% seen once. This sample also appeared in a second study, on T cells in Graves' hyperthyroidism and ophthalmopathy.

Sequencing was performed on peripheral blood mononuclear cells (PBMCs), taken at new diagnosis, from a patient treated with antithyroid drugs. The receptors were gathered from a woman aged 25 to 45 with Graves disease.

This clonotype showed up many times. This chain links TRBV7-8 with TRBJ1-5; D gene ambiguous. Trimming removed 1 base from V and 5 bases from J, with 9 bases in between. CDR1 is SGHVS and CDR2 is FQNEAQ in the germline V gene. There are 14 residues in the CDR3. In DNA, the CDR3 is TGTGCCAGCAGCTTAGGAGGGCAAGATCAGCCCCAGCATTTT. Amino acid sequence: CASSLGGQDQPQHF.

This clonotype appeared many times. The chain carries TRBV11-1 and TRBJ2-7; no clear D. Germline lookup yields CDR1 SGHAT and CDR2 FQDESV (reference sequence). Between the trimmed V and J ends, which lost 5 bases and 2 bases, there was a span of 16 bases. The CDR3 length is 15 residues. CDR3 residues: CASSRELVGTYEQYF. DNA of the CDR3: TGTGCCAGCAGCCGAGAGTTGGTCGGCACCTACGAGCAGTACTTC.

This clonotype was counted ten times or more. The chain is built from TRBV18 and TRBJ2-1; 8 bases are a match to TRBD2. With V trimmed by 6 bases and J by 9 bases, 13 bases remained unmatched. The CDR3 runs 15 residues. Per the germline V gene, CDR1 is KGHSH and CDR2 is LQKENI. Here the CDR3 reads CASSLGLARSPEQFF. The DNA of the CDR3 is TGTGCCAGCTCTCTCGGACTAGCACGCAGTCCTGAGCAGTTCTTC.

This clonotype was observed once. The rearrangement uses TRBV18 and TRBJ2-7; D gene uncertain. V lost 3 bases to trimming and J lost 4 bases, with 16 bases between them. Germline V CDR1 and CDR2: KGHSH, LQKENI. The CDR3 contains 15 residues. This chain's CDR3 is CASSPPGPSSYEQYF. The CDR3 region has the DNA TGTGCCAGCTCACCCCCAGGCCCCTCTAGTTACGAGCAGTACTTC.

With respect to this clonotype: An end of the junction differs from the germline gene, which may be a read error. The J gene is TRBJ2-3, the V gene TRBV3-1; TRBD1 aligns across 7 bases. The CDR3 extends over 14 amino acids. The germline CDR1 and CDR2 sequences are LGHDT and YNNKEL (reference sequence). The CDR3 DNA follows: TGTGCCAGCAGCCAAAGGGGACAGTCCGATAGTTTGTACTTC. Translating it yields CASSQRGQSDSLYF.